This TCR beta chain stems from a study of T cell repertoires in cytomegalovirus infection (dated by TCRdb to about 2019). Concerning the study at large: Donor HLA type was relevant to the analysis, because carriage of CMV infection together with the matching HLA type was indicated by public TCR beta signatures.

Worth noting for this clonotype: There is no known antigen for this receptor. There are no base qualities to consult, and no much larger clone falls within one base.

Sequenced using an Illumina HiSeq 1500. The raw public data were reprocessed by TCRdb itself: fastp quality trimming at Q25, MiXCR clonotype calling, in-frame beta chains only. Each entry merges the rows of one CDR3 protein and shows their most common DNA and genes. Recorded for this sample are approximately 70,000 distinct CDR3 sequences; 22% of them occurred a single time. Of the sample, over 70% falls within the top ten clones. The germline V gene encodes CDR1 SGHTA and CDR2 FQGNSA. The junction shows trimming of 4 bases on V and 5 bases on J, plus 13 bases between the germline ends. From its cysteine to its phenylalanine, the CDR3 spans 14 amino acids. Only the CDR3 part of the read is kept: 42 bases, read in frame from the first base. Beyond this particular receptor, the publication reports: In the ex vivo response, HLA-C-restricted CMV-specific TCR beta clonotypes were dominant, and in two of eight donors the single most frequent clonotype came from this HLA-C-restricted group. Carriers of CMV infection plus the relevant HLA type were discriminated by the cumulative frequency of public TCR beta family members in the study cohort and in an independent roughly 340-donor cohort.

This TCR was recovered from a human donor in good health (CMV status not recorded). Some clones in this sample may be carry-over from other donors' samples. Sample: PBMCs, sequenced either directly or after in vitro stimulation (not recorded which). The chain joins TRBV7-2 to TRBJ2-3, with the D gene not confidently named. The nucleotide sequence is TGTGCCAGCAGCTCACGCCTTGGTTTAGATACGCAGTATTTT. Its amino acids are CASSSRLGLDTQYF.